These 14 T cell receptor beta chains were sequenced from one sample in a study of CD8+ T cells in alopecia areata. Treatment of the sample: oral pan-JAK inhibitor, 5-10 mg twice daily. cDNA reverse transcribed from extracted RNA served as the sequencing template. Data came from immunoSEQ multiplex PCR; TCRdb stores just in-frame clones and leaves some out. The sample records around 200,000 clones, 55% to 70% being singletons. This specimen was CD4+ T cells sorted from blood, taken at week 4, from a patient treated with tofacitinib. The receptors stem from a human donor with alopecia areata.

The sample holds a few counts of this clone. The chain is built from TRBV29-1 and TRBJ1-4; D call uncertain. V was clipped by 3 bases and J by 6 bases, with 8 bases between them. The germline V gene has CDR1 SQVTM and CDR2 ANQGSEA. The CDR3 has 12 amino acids. The CDR3 sequence: CSVDGLDEKLFF. CDR3 nucleotides: TGCAGCGTTGATGGTCTTGATGAAAAACTGTTTTTT.

This clone was picked up a small number of times. The V and J genes are TRBV4-1 and TRBJ2-2; D gene ambiguous. The germline V gene encodes CDR1 MGHRA and CDR2 YSYEKL. The CDR3 sequence is 15 residues long. Between the trimmed V and J ends, which lost 0 bases and 5 bases, there was a span of 10 bases. As DNA, the CDR3 is TGCGCCAGCAGCCAAGAGGTGGCAAGAACCGGGGAGCTGTTTTTT. This gives the protein CASSQEVARTGELFF.

The V gene is TRBV7-2, the J gene TRBJ1-5; maybe TRBD1 (5 bases). Germline loops: CDR1 SGHTA, CDR2 FQGNSA. The CDR3 runs to 14 residues. The V and J ends lost 1 base and 9 bases respectively, with 13 bases between them. The CDR3: CASSLDPGDGPQHF. Here the CDR3 DNA reads TGTGCCAGCAGCTTAGATCCGGGGGATGGGCCCCAGCATTTT.

The V gene is TRBV7-9, the J gene TRBJ2-2; 8 positions agree with TRBD2. Germline trimming cut 5 bases from V and 7 bases from J; bases unmatched to any gene: 15. CDR1 and CDR2 (germline): SEHNR, FQNEAQ (reference sequence). The CDR3 runs to 17 residues. DNA of the CDR3: TGTGCCAGCAGCCGGGGTAGCGGGGAGTCGGGAGGCGGGGAGCTGTTTTTT. Its translation is CASSRGSGESGGGELFF.

The chain is built from TRBV5-1 and TRBJ1-6; 11 nucleotides agree with TRBD1. Germline trimming cut 0 bases from V and 5 bases from J; bases unmatched to any gene: 1. The CDR3 covers 16 residues. Looked up from germline, CDR1 is SGHRS and CDR2 is YFSETQ. The CDR3 DNA follows: TGCGCCAGCAGCTTGGAGGGACAGGGGGATAATTCACCCCTCCACTTT. Translation: CASSLEGQGDNSPLHF.

The CDR3 reads CASSRTAPDNSPLHF. Written as DNA, the CDR3 is TGTGCCAGTTCCAGGACGGCTCCAGATAATTCACCCCTCCACTTT. The chain links TRBV6-5 to TRBJ1-6, with D unclear. V lost 9 bases and J 5 bases, leaving 17 bases between the germline ends. Germline CDR1 reads MNHEY; CDR2 reads SVGAGI. CDR3 size: 15 residues.

The chain is built from TRBV6-7 and TRBJ1-5, with no clear D. TRBV6-7 is classed as an ORF, of uncertain function. With 0 bases removed from V and 0 bases from J, the gap between germline ends came to 15 bases. This CDR3 is built from 18 residues. The CDR3 DNA is TGTGCCAGCAGTTACTCGATGAATTACCAGGATAGCAATCAGCCCCAGCATTTT. Encoded protein: CASSYSMNYQDSNQPQHF.

The V call is TRBV11-2, the J call TRBJ2-6; 8 nucleotides agree with TRBD1. This CDR3 region has 15 residues. V lost 5 bases to trimming and J lost 1 base; unmatched junction nucleotides: 1. Germline V gene sequence: CDR1 SGHAT, CDR2 FQNNGV. The CDR3 DNA follows: TGTGCCAGCAGCCGACAGGGGTCTGGGGCCAACGTCCTGACTTTC. Amino acids: CASSRQGSGANVLTF.

This clone was observed once. V and J are TRBV27 and TRBJ1-2; D gene unclear. Trimming left V 2 bases short and J 2 bases short, with 6 bases between. The CDR3 consists of 13 residues. Germline CDR1 reads MNHEY; CDR2 reads SMNVEV (reference sequence). The chain's CDR3 is CASSLAGNYGYTF. The CDR3 DNA reads as TGTGCCAGCAGTTTAGCTGGGAACTATGGCTACACCTTC.

The gene calls are TRBV29-1 and TRBJ1-2; the match to TRBD1 covers 9 bases. Germline CDR1 reads SQVTM; CDR2 reads ANQGSEA. V dropped 4 bases and J dropped 2; count of bases not matched to a gene: 8. The CDR3 length is 15 residues. In DNA, the CDR3 is TGCAGCGTTGGAGCCCCCGGGACAGGGAACTATGGCTACACCTTC. Its protein product is CSVGAPGTGNYGYTF.

This clone showed up just a few times. The V and J genes are TRBV29-1 and TRBJ1-4; D not certain. The CDR3 has 15 amino acids. Germline CDR1 reads SQVTM; CDR2 reads ANQGSEA. Deletions cut 5 bases from V and 0 bases from J, with 13 bases between. CDR3 nucleotides: TGCAGCGTTAGCTATGCGTCATCAACTAATGAAAAACTGTTTTTT. Translated: CSVSYASSTNEKLFF.

J is TRBJ1-2 and V is TRBV9, with unresolved D. Looked up from germline, CDR1 is SGDLS and CDR2 is YYNGEE. The CDR3 spans 15 residues. V was pared by 0 bases and J by 1 base, with 10 bases between. The CDR3 DNA reads TGTGCCAGCAGCGTAGAGTTAGGGTTTAACTATGGCTACACCTTC. This sequence encodes CASSVELGFNYGYTF.

The J gene is TRBJ2-7, the V gene TRBV30; possibly TRBD2 for D (6 bases). The CDR3 covers 14 residues. CDR1 and CDR2 from the germline V gene are GTSNPN and SVGIG (reference sequence). V was clipped by 6 bases and J by 0 bases, with 15 bases between them. The CDR3 spells CACQVGGRSYEQYF. The CDR3, as DNA: TGTGCCTGTCAGGTTGGAGGGCGCTCCTACGAGCAGTACTTC.

Regarding this clone: The identical CDR3 is also encoded by other nucleotide sequences in the sample. The chain has TRBV7-2 and TRBJ2-5; possibly TRBD1 for D (5 bases). This CDR3 contains 14 residues. Deletions cut 1 base from V and 4 bases from J, with 10 bases between. The germline CDR1 and CDR2 sequences are SGHTA and FQGNSA. CDR3 sequence: CASSLGPGRETQYF. The CDR3 DNA follows: TGTGCCAGCAGCTTAGGTCCAGGGCGAGAGACCCAGTACTTC.